This T cell receptor beta chain was recovered during a study of OX40 agonist ivuxolimab in advanced cancers. V was cut by 3 bases and J by 5 bases, with 11 bases left in between. Germline CDR1 is SGHDT and CDR2 is YYEEEE. This CDR3 has 13 residues. Autoimmune disease history or systemic immunosuppression led to patient exclusion. Study-level points and caveats: More expanded clones were found, on average, in CD8+ than in CD4+ T cells.

This clone was seen more than once but under ten times. Its antigen is still unknown. Clones were sequenced by immunoSEQ multiplex PCR, and TCRdb holds only the in-frame ones, with some missing. This table has about 90,000 clones, about 90% appearing once. The clonotype originates from an adult with an advanced solid tumor such as melanoma, head and neck, liver or kidney cancer. Here the sequenced sample was CD4+ or CD8+ T cells sorted from blood, taken in a trial of the OX40 agonist ivuxolimab. The rearrangement links TRBV5-6 to TRBJ1-2, with D perhaps matching TRBD1 (5 bases). The CDR3 DNA sequence: TGTGCCAGCAGCTCGACAGTTTCATATGGCTACACCTTC. Amino acid sequence: CASSSTVSYGYTF. The whole variable domain, remainder taken from reference TRBV5-6 and TRBJ1-2, is DAGVTQSPTHLIKTRGQQVTLRCSPKSGHDTVSWYQQALGQGPQFIFQYYEEEERQRGNFPDRFSGHQFPNYSSELNVNALLLGDSALYLCASSSTVSYGYTFGSGTRLTVV.